The source of this T cell receptor (beta chain) is a study of spatial heterogeneity in lung cancer. This clonotype is termed medium-sized. This beta chain is a stray sequence in a library constructed for alpha chains; its clone size is not meaningful. A unique molecular identifier was carried by every single TCR cDNA molecule. MiXCR, run by TCRdb on the 5' RACE reads, gives a single entry per CDR3 protein. In the table there are around 2,700 distinct CDR3 sequences, 6.5% to 8.5% of which are singletons. Trimming took 0 bases from V and 8 from J; bases not matched to a gene: 9. The CDR3 runs to 16 residues. CDR1 is SGHDT and CDR2 is YYEEEE in the germline V gene. Noted time point: sample taken at primary tumor resection. Whole RNA came from tumor, nontumor lung or frozen PBMC and was sequenced without being sorted. The donor population consisted of some 67 patients with untreated, early-stage non-small cell lung cancer.

The specimen was normal lung tissue next to the tumor, collected at surgery. The chain uses TRBV5-6 and TRBJ2-1; 9 bases fit TRBD2. This TCR derives from a male donor with early-stage non-small cell lung cancer. CDR3 amino acids: CASSLDGGRALDEQFF. CDR3 in DNA: TGTGCCAGCAGCTTGGACGGCGGGAGGGCCCTCGATGAGCAGTTCTTC.